These 29 T cell receptor beta chains were sequenced from one sample in a study of T-cell reconstitution after alpha-beta-depleted transplantation in children (dated by TCRdb to the mid-2010s). The library relied on PCR. TCRdb records Illumina HiSeq 2500 as the sequencer. TCR library preparation used molecular barcoding, with unique molecular identifiers applied to normalize quantification of the TCRbeta repertoire. TCRdb reworked the public reads: Q25 trimming with fastp, MiXCR clone assembly, productive beta chains retained. Identical CDR3 protein sequences are pooled into one entry, listed with their most common genes and DNA. This sample lists about 200,000 distinct CDR3 sequences; approximately 6.3% were detected once. The ten largest clones take up approximately 6% of the sample. Explained via the paper, the treatment or condition label denotes: allogeneic hematopoietic cell transplantation with graft depleted of TCRalphabeta T cells and CD19 B cells.

This specimen consisted of PBMCs, obtained before TCRalphabeta/CD19-depleted stem cell transplant. The receptors were sampled from a boy between 2 and 10 years old with acute lymphoblastic leukemia, due to receive a stem cell transplant.

This clonotype was detected only a few times. The rearrangement joins TRBV7-4 to TRBJ2-7; 13 bases align to TRBD2. CDR3 length: 21 amino acids. V shed 8 bases and J 3 bases; nucleotides not matched to a gene: 25. The germline CDR1 and CDR2 sequences are SGHVT and SQSDAQ. CDR3 residues: CASGPTCASVGTSGVLYEQYF. CDR3 coding DNA: TGTGCCAGCGGACCAACCTGCGCATCAGTCGGGACTAGCGGGGTCCTCTACGAGCAGTACTTC.

Many counts were recorded for this clonotype. The CDR3 sequence is CASIPSVSSYNEQFF. In nucleotides, the CDR3 is TGTGCCAGCATTCCTAGCGTTAGCTCCTACAATGAGCAGTTCTTC. The rearrangement uses TRBV12-3 or TRBV12-4 and TRBJ2-1; the D gene is possibly TRBD2 (6 bases). There are 15 residues in the CDR3. Trimming took 7 bases from V and 0 from J, leaving 13 bases between them.

V usage is TRBV28 and J usage is TRBJ2-6, with D perhaps assigned TRBD1 or TRBD2 (6 bases each). Germline V CDR1 and CDR2: MDHEN, SYDVKM. This CDR3 contains 17 residues. The V gene lost 4 bases and the J gene lost 0 bases, with 13 bases spanning the gap. The DNA of the CDR3 is TGTGCCAGCAGTTACAACGGGGGCACCTCTGGGGCCAACGTCCTGACTTTC. Translation gives CASSYNGGTSGANVLTF.

This clonotype has a count of ten or more. The chain joins TRBV10-2 to TRBJ2-5; D is uncertain. The CDR3 runs 12 residues. Germline CDR1 and CDR2: WSHSY and SAAADI. V was cut by 4 bases and J by 1 base, with 4 bases left in between. As DNA, the CDR3 is TGCGCCAGCAGTGTATCCCAAGAGACCCAGTACTTC. Encoded protein: CASSVSQETQYF.

This clonotype was seen more than once but under ten times. The CDR3, as DNA: TGTGCCAGCAGCCAAACAGGGGGGTATAATTCACCCCTCCACTTT. It codes for CASSQTGGYNSPLHF. The V and J genes are TRBV7-9 and TRBJ1-6; 8 bases are shared with TRBD1. The CDR3 length is 15 residues. Germline CDR1 reads SEHNR; CDR2 reads FQNEAQ (reference sequence). V dropped 5 bases and J dropped 4; count of bases not matched to a gene: 4.

The table lists this clonotype with many counts. The chain links TRBV20-1 to TRBJ2-5, with 14 bases aligning to TRBD2. The CDR3 contains 13 residues. Losses at the gene ends were 5 bases for V and 4 bases for J; bases not matched to a gene: 0. Germline V gene sequence: CDR1 DFQATT, CDR2 SNEGSKA (reference sequence). The CDR3 region is CSAGTSGRETQYF. The CDR3 DNA reads as TGCAGTGCTGGGACTAGCGGGAGAGAGACCCAGTACTTC.

This clonotype was seen only a few times. The J gene is TRBJ2-2, the V gene TRBV28, with TRBD1 matching over 7 bases. V gave up 3 bases and J gave up 6 bases; unmatched junction bases: 10. The CDR3 has 16 amino acids. Per the germline V gene, CDR1 is MDHEN and CDR2 is SYDVKM. The CDR3 loop reads CASSFFGRGSSGELFF. CDR3 nucleotides: TGTGCCAGCAGTTTCTTCGGCAGGGGGTCCTCCGGGGAGCTGTTTTTT.

This clonotype has a count of ten or more. The chain has TRBV5-1 and TRBJ2-3; no definite D call. With 1 base removed from V and 1 base from J, the gap between germline ends came to 13 bases. From germline, CDR1 is SGHRS and CDR2 YFSETQ. This CDR3 comprises 16 residues. CDR3 residues: CASSLRTEGRTDTQYF. Here the CDR3 DNA reads TGCGCCAGCAGCTTGCGGACCGAAGGACGCACAGATACGCAGTATTTT.

This clonotype showed up many times. The chain employs TRBV18 and TRBJ1-1, with unresolved D. The length of the CDR3 is 14 residues. The V end lost 3 bases, the J end lost 2 bases, and 10 bases lay between the germline ends. The germline V gene has CDR1 KGHSH and CDR2 LQKENI. CDR3 amino acids: CASSPSNTNTEAFF. DNA for the CDR3: TGTGCCAGCTCACCGTCCAACACCAACACTGAAGCTTTCTTT.

This clonotype came up many times. This chain connects TRBV5-8 to TRBJ2-6; D is tentatively TRBD1 or TRBD2 (5 bases each). Trimming stripped 3 bases from V and 0 bases from J, with 10 bases between. The CDR3 loop spans 16 amino acids. Germline V gives CDR1 SGHTS, CDR2 YDEGEE. The CDR3 sequence is CASSWGRTSGANVLTF. CDR3 bases: TGTGCCAGCAGCTGGGGACGTACCTCTGGGGCCAACGTCCTGACTTTC.

This clonotype was recorded many times. The rearrangement uses TRBV28 and TRBJ1-2; no clear D. The V gene's germline CDR1 is MDHEN and CDR2 SYDVKM. Trimming left V 7 bases short and J 10 bases short, with 16 bases between. The CDR3 has 12 amino acids. The CDR3 DNA sequence: TGTGCCAGCACCTTGGACGGGCCCTTCTACACCTTC. Its protein is CASTLDGPFYTF.

The genes are TRBV27 and TRBJ2-5, with 7 positions matching TRBD1. V dropped 10 bases and J dropped 0; count of bases not matched to a gene: 5. This CDR3 is built from 13 residues. The germline gives CDR1 MNHEY, CDR2 SMNVEV (reference sequence). CDR3 sequence reads: CATHGQDQETQYF. Written as DNA, the CDR3 is TGTGCCACCCACGGACAGGACCAAGAGACCCAGTACTTC.

There are many counts of this clonotype. The chain employs TRBV12-3 or TRBV12-4 and TRBJ2-3, with 9 bases matching TRBD2. V lost 1 base and J lost 2; bases outside the gene matches: 4. The CDR3 has 16 amino acids. CDR3: CASSLGAGGFTDTQYF. For the CDR3, the DNA is TGTGCCAGCAGTTTAGGGGCGGGGGGGTTCACAGATACGCAGTATTTT.

Ten or more counts support this clonotype. The chain combines TRBV7-8 with TRBJ2-3; TRBD2 matches 9 bases. This CDR3 contains 15 residues. Per the germline V gene, CDR1 is SGHVS and CDR2 is FQNEAQ. The ends lost 1 base at V and 1 base at J; junction bases unmatched: 0. The CDR3 loop reads CASSLERGGTDTQYF. The CDR3, as DNA: TGTGCCAGCAGCTTAGAGCGGGGGGGCACAGATACGCAGTATTTT.

This clonotype has just a few counts. This sequence joins TRBV28 and TRBJ1-5; a weak D match, TRBD1 (5 bases). Germline CDR1 MDHEN, CDR2 SYDVKM. The germline V and J ends were trimmed by 5 bases and 4 bases, with 15 bases remaining between them. The CDR3 loop spans 15 amino acids. The CDR3 loop reads CASSAEGRLNQPQHF. CDR3 DNA: TGTGCCAGCAGTGCAGAGGGACGTTTAAATCAGCCCCAGCATTTT.

This sequence joins TRBV6-2 or TRBV6-3 and TRBJ1-5, with D perhaps TRBD1 (6 bases). V lost 1 base to trimming and J lost 7 bases, with 11 bases between them. The CDR3 is 14 amino acids. Germline V gene lookup returns CDR1 MNHEY and CDR2 SVGEGT. The CDR3 reads CASSYFGGLQPQHF. The DNA of the CDR3 is TGTGCCAGCAGTTACTTTGGGGGGCTGCAGCCCCAGCATTTT.

This clonotype was counted ten times or more. The chain recombines TRBV20-1 with TRBJ2-7, with 10 bases that match TRBD2. V shed 4 bases, J shed 6 bases, and the junction held 9 bases outside the gene matches. The CDR3 has 14 residues. Germline values: CDR1 DFQATT, CDR2 SNEGSKA (reference sequence). This chain's CDR3 is CSATSGLAELEQYF. The CDR3 bases are TGCAGTGCTACCTCCGGACTAGCGGAACTCGAGCAGTACTTC.

This clonotype was seen ten or more times. This chain connects TRBV20-1 to TRBJ2-1; weak D call: TRBD2 (5 bases). The germline gives CDR1 DFQATT, CDR2 SNEGSKA (reference sequence). The V end was cut by 3 bases, the J end by 3 bases, with 12 bases between. The CDR3 spans 14 residues. The CDR3 here is CSASVTRDYNEQFF. The CDR3 DNA reads TGCAGTGCTAGCGTAACCCGGGACTACAATGAGCAGTTCTTC.

This clonotype is deemed medium-sized. The chain joins TRBV7-9 to TRBJ2-5, with a tentative D call TRBD2 (5 bases). V gave up 2 bases and J gave up 3 bases, with 7 bases separating them. The CDR3 consists of 13 residues. Looked up from germline, CDR1 is SEHNR and CDR2 is FQNEAQ (reference sequence). CDR3 amino acids: CASSLMEEETQYF. The CDR3 DNA follows: TGTGCCAGCAGCTTAATGGAGGAAGAGACCCAGTACTTC.

This clonotype was observed a few times. The chain links TRBV19 to TRBJ1-2; D call uncertain. The germline gives CDR1 LNHDA, CDR2 SQIVND (reference sequence). The CDR3 loop spans 17 amino acids. Trimming took off 6 bases at V and 4 bases at J, with 24 bases between the two ends. CDR3 residues: CASSPISSSQQVYGYTF. The DNA for the CDR3 is TGTGCCAGTAGCCCGATCAGTTCATCACAGCAAGTCTATGGCTACACCTTC.

This clonotype showed up just a few times. The genes are TRBV7-2 and TRBJ2-7; D unclear. V shed 4 bases and J shed 6 bases, with 16 bases lying between them. In germline, CDR1 is SGHTA, CDR2 FQGNSA. The CDR3 runs to 14 residues. CDR3 in amino acids: CASSSGPYSVEQYF. CDR3 nucleotide sequence: TGTGCCAGCAGCTCAGGCCCCTACTCGGTCGAGCAGTACTTC.

There are a few counts of this clonotype. V and J are TRBV5-5 and TRBJ2-7; D call uncertain. This CDR3 region has 15 residues. CDR1 is SGHKS, CDR2 YYEKEE, per germline (reference sequence). V was shortened by 0 bases and J by 1 base, with 11 bases between the two germline ends. CDR3 region: CASSLVSLRSYEQYF. CDR3 in DNA: TGTGCCAGCAGCTTGGTATCCCTTCGATCCTACGAGCAGTACTTC. The full variable domain, completed using reference TRBV5-5 and TRBJ2-7, is DAGVTQSPTHLIKTRGQQVTLRCSPISGHKSVSWYQQVLGQGPQFIFQYYEKEERGRGNFPDRFSARQFPNYSSELNVNALLLGDSALYLCASSLVSLRSYEQYFGPGTRLTVT.

This clonotype was found many times. J is TRBJ2-3 and V is TRBV7-2, with D tentatively TRBD2 (6 bases). CDR3 length: 16 amino acids. Germline V lookup: CDR1 SGHTA, CDR2 FQGNSA. The V and J ends lost 0 bases and 1 base respectively, with 11 bases between them. The CDR3 reads CASSLAEGTGTDTQYF. CDR3 coding DNA: TGTGCCAGCAGCTTAGCGGAGGGGACCGGCACAGATACGCAGTATTTT.

This clonotype was seen only a few times. The chain is built from TRBV7-2 and TRBJ1-5, with 7 nucleotides matching TRBD1. The V gene's germline CDR1 is SGHTA and CDR2 FQGNSA. This CDR3 is built from 13 residues. Germline trimming cut 4 bases from V and 6 bases from J; bases unmatched to any gene: 3. The CDR3 here is CASSSYRGQPQHF. The CDR3 nucleotides are TGTGCCAGCAGCTCATACAGGGGTCAGCCCCAGCATTTT.

Many counts were recorded for this clonotype. The chain couples TRBV7-6 to TRBJ2-1, with TRBD2 as a possible D gene (5 bases). This CDR3 is 14 amino acids long. Germline lookup yields CDR1 SGHVS and CDR2 FNYEAQ. Trimming shortened V by 6 bases and J by 6 bases, and 15 bases separated the two germline ends. CDR3 bases: TGTGCCAGCAGGCGACTATCCCTAACCAATGAGCAGTTCTTC. This translates into CASRRLSLTNEQFF.

This clonotype was seen a handful of times. The gene calls are TRBV7-2 and TRBJ2-5, with D possibly called TRBD1 or TRBD2 (6 bases each). This CDR3 region has 16 residues. Per germline, CDR1 SGHTA and CDR2 FQGNSA. Trimming left V 5 bases short and J 5 bases short, with 21 bases between. DNA for the CDR3: TGTGCCAGCAGCACAATACAAGCACAGGGAGGTGAGACCCAGTACTTC. Translation gives CASSTIQAQGGETQYF.

This clonotype has at least ten counts. This chain uses TRBV7-2 with TRBJ2-1; 13 nucleotides match TRBD2. Germline V gene sequence: CDR1 SGHTA, CDR2 FQGNSA. Unmatched junction bases numbered 2, after V lost 5 bases and J lost 1 base. This CDR3 comprises 16 residues. Here the CDR3 reads CASSRTSGGSYNEQFF. CDR3 DNA sequence: TGTGCCAGCAGCCGGACTAGCGGGGGATCCTACAATGAGCAGTTCTTC. The full variable domain, in which reference TRBV7-2 and TRBJ2-1 provide the parts outside the CDR3, is GAGVSQSPSNKVTEKGKDVELRCDPISGHTALYWYRQSLGQGLEFLIYFQGNSAPDKSGLPSDRFSAERTGGSVSTLTIQRTQQEDSAVYLCASSRTSGGSYNEQFFGPGTRLTVL.

This clonotype was detected a few times. The chain uses TRBV27 and TRBJ2-7; no clear D gene. Germline V gene sequence: CDR1 MNHEY, CDR2 SMNVEV (reference sequence). The germline V and J ends were trimmed by 2 bases and 3 bases, with 11 bases remaining between them. The CDR3 runs 14 residues. The CDR3 spells CASSLGVWDYEQYF. The CDR3 DNA reads as TGTGCCAGCAGTTTAGGGGTGTGGGACTACGAGCAGTACTTC.

The chain has TRBV29-1 and TRBJ1-3; no clear D. CDR3 length: 13 residues. Germline V gene lookup returns CDR1 SQVTM and CDR2 ANQGSEA. Trimming cost V 6 bases and J 0 bases, with 9 bases left between them. The CDR3 region has the DNA TGCAGCGTAGCCGACAACTCTGGAAACACCATATATTTT. Its protein product is CSVADNSGNTIYF.